This T cell receptor beta chain was identified during a study of blood T cell repertoires in COVID-19. Study in general: Collection of acute and convalescent COVID-19 samples took place in the United States, Italy and Spain.

The table came from immunoSEQ multiplex PCR; TCRdb's copy has only in-frame clones and leaves some out. This table holds fewer than 45,000 clones, over 90% found once. The V gene lost 4 bases and the J gene lost 11 bases, with 18 bases spanning the gap. This CDR3 region has 14 residues. Germline V lookup: CDR1 LGHDT, CDR2 YNNKEL (reference sequence). This clonotype was sampled from a human donor in a cohort sampled during active COVID-19. J is TRBJ2-4 and V is TRBV3-1 (or the pseudogene TRBV3-2), with D possibly being TRBD1 (6 bases). The sequenced sample was peripheral blood. CDR3 coding DNA: TGTGCCAGCAGCCCGAAAAACAGGGTCCACCTTCAGTACTTC. It codes for CASSPKNRVHLQYF.